These T cell receptor beta chains were read from a single sample in a study of cytomegalovirus exposure and HLA in healthy donors. Sequencing used immunoSEQ multiplex PCR; TCRdb keeps in-frame clones, though not all of them. The sample has over 90,000 clones, about 95% seen once. Sequencing was carried out using PBMCs. These receptors were collected from a woman aged 18-29 years in good health and CMV-seronegative. CDR3s include the opening cysteine and the closing phenylalanine or tryptophan. D genes are given only for firm matches. Some rows have no size entry. The others give once, few or many, or a class for an expanded clone.

j_call: TRBJ1-4
v_call: TRBV7-2
d_call: .
clone_size: .
cdr3_aa: CASSFSLVTNEKLFF
cdr3_nt: TGTGCCAGCAGCTTTAGCTTGGTAACTAATGAAAAACTGTTTTTT

j_call: TRBJ2-6
v_call: TRBV27
d_call: .
clone_size: .
cdr3_aa: CASSSQISGANVLTF
cdr3_nt: TGTGCCAGCAGTTCCCAGATATCTGGGGCCAACGTCCTGACTTTC

j_call: TRBJ1-4
v_call: TRBV7-9
d_call: .
clone_size: .
cdr3_aa: CASSSVGLEKLFF
cdr3_nt: TGTGCCAGCAGCTCGGTGGGGCTAGAAAAACTGTTTTTT

j_call: TRBJ2-7
v_call: TRBV7-9
d_call: .
clone_size: .
cdr3_aa: CASSPAGVSYEQYF
cdr3_nt: TGTGCCAGCAGCCCCGCCGGGGTCTCCTACGAGCAGTACTTC

j_call: TRBJ2-3
v_call: TRBV15
d_call: TRBD2
clone_size: .
cdr3_aa: CATSRGTGLAGDTDTQYF
cdr3_nt: TGTGCCACCAGCAGAGGGACGGGACTAGCGGGAGACACAGATACGCAGTATTTT

j_call: TRBJ1-4
v_call: TRBV27
d_call: .
clone_size: .
cdr3_aa: CASSQLVATNEKLFF
cdr3_nt: TGTGCCAGCAGTCAACTCGTAGCTACTAATGAAAAACTGTTTTTT

j_call: TRBJ1-5
v_call: TRBV18
d_call: .
clone_size: .
cdr3_aa: CASSLHPPSSNQPQHF
cdr3_nt: TGTGCCAGCTCACTCCATCCGCCCAGTAGCAATCAGCCCCAGCATTTT

j_call: TRBJ2-7
v_call: TRBV5-6
d_call: .
clone_size: .
cdr3_aa: CASSRSAYEQYF
cdr3_nt: TGTGCCAGTAGTAGGAGTGCTTACGAGCAGTACTTC

j_call: TRBJ1-5
v_call: TRBV12-5
d_call: TRBD1
clone_size: .
cdr3_aa: CASGLGQGRQPQHF
cdr3_nt: TGTGCTAGTGGTTTGGGACAGGGGCGTCAGCCCCAGCATTTT

j_call: TRBJ2-5
v_call: TRBV29-1
d_call: TRBD2
clone_size: .
cdr3_aa: CSVGTSYGSETQYF
cdr3_nt: TGCAGCGTGGGGACTAGCTATGGGAGCGAGACCCAGTACTTC

j_call: TRBJ1-1
v_call: TRBV2
d_call: TRBD1
clone_size: .
cdr3_aa: CASSGRRTGGPEAFF
cdr3_nt: TGTGCCAGCAGCGGACGAAGGACAGGGGGCCCTGAAGCTTTCTTT

j_call: TRBJ1-1
v_call: TRBV9
d_call: .
clone_size: .
cdr3_aa: CASGRQLRNTEAFF
cdr3_nt: TGTGCCAGTGGACGACAGTTACGGAACACTGAAGCTTTCTTT

j_call: TRBJ2-6
v_call: TRBV5-1
d_call: TRBD1
clone_size: .
cdr3_aa: CASSMSRAGGESGANVLTF
cdr3_nt: TGCGCCAGCAGCATGAGTCGGGCAGGGGGCGAATCTGGGGCCAACGTCCTGACTTTC

j_call: TRBJ2-3
v_call: TRBV29-1
d_call: TRBD2
clone_size: .
cdr3_aa: CTIRGLAGGDTQYF
cdr3_nt: TGCACCATCCGGGGACTAGCGGGAGGTGATACGCAGTATTTT

j_call: TRBJ1-6
v_call: TRBV9
d_call: .
clone_size: .
cdr3_aa: CASSADSVYSPLHF
cdr3_nt: TGTGCCAGCAGCGCAGACAGTGTGTATTCACCCCTCCACTTT

j_call: TRBJ2-7
v_call: TRBV20-1
d_call: .
clone_size: few
cdr3_aa: CSALDRNEQYF
cdr3_nt: TGCAGTGCTCTCGACAGGAACGAGCAGTACTTC